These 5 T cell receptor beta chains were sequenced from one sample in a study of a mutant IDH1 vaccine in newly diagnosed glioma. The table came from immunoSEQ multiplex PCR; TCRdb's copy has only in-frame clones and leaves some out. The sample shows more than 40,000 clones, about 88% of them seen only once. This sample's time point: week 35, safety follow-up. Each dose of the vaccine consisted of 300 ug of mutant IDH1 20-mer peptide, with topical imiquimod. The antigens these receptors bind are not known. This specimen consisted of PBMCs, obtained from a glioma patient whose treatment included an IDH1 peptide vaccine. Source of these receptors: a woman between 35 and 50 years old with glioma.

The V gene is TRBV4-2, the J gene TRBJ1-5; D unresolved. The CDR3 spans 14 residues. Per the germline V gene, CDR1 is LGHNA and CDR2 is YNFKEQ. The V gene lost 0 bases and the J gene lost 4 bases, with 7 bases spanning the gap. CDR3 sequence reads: CASSQEATNQPQHF. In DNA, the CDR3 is TGTGCCAGCAGCCAAGAGGCGACAAATCAGCCCCAGCATTTT.

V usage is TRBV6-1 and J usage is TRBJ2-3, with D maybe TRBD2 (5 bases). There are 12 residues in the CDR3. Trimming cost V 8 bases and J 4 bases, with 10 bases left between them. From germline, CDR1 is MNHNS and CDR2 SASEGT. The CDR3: CASRAGSDTQYF. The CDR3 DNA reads TGTGCCAGCCGGGCGGGCTCAGATACGCAGTATTTT.

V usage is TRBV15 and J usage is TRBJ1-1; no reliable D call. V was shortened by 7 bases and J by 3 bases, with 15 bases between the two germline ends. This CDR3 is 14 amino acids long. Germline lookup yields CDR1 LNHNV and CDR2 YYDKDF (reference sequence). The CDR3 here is CATNSGPWDTEAFF. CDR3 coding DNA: TGTGCCACCAATTCGGGCCCCTGGGACACTGAAGCTTTCTTT.

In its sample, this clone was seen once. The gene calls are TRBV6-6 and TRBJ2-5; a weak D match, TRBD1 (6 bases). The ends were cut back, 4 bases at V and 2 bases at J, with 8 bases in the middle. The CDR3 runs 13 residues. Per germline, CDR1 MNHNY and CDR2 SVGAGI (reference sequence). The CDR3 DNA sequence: TGTGCCAGCAGTTCTGGACAGCAAGAGACCCAGTACTTC. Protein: CASSSGQQETQYF.

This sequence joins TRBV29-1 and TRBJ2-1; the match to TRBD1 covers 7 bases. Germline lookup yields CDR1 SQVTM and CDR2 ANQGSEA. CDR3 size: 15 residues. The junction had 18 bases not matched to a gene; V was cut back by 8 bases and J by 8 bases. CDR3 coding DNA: TGCAGCTCCCTCGATTCCACAGGGGCCATTGATGAGCAGTTCTTC. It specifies CSSLDSTGAIDEQFF.